The 18 T cell receptor beta chains below all came from one sample that was sequenced in a study of cytomegalovirus exposure and HLA in healthy donors (dated by TCRdb to about 2017). Receptor amplification or capture employed the immunoSEQ multiplex PCR assay. The multiplex PCR relied on a mix of 60 forward primers for TCR Vbeta segments and 13 reverse primers for TCR Jbeta segments. Not all clones reach the TCRdb copy of this immuneACCESS table, which keeps in-frame sequences only. Checked studies attribute under half of the gap to unresolved V genes and leave the rest unexplained. Present in this sample are fewer than 120,000 clones, 65% to 80% of which were seen just once. About 6.6% of the sample rests with the top ten. The specimen sequenced was PBMCs. All receptors derive from a man between 25 and 39 years old in good health and CMV-seropositive.

On this clone itself: Other DNA sequences from this sample encode an identical CDR3 as well. This sequence joins TRBV14 and TRBJ2-2, with 11 bases matching TRBD2. The V and J ends lost 0 bases and 4 bases, in that order; junction bases with no gene match: 4. This CDR3 comprises 17 residues. In germline, CDR1 is SGHDN, CDR2 FVKESK. The chain's CDR3 is CASSQEGTSGGTGELFF. The CDR3 DNA reads as TGTGCCAGCAGCCAAGAGGGAACTAGCGGGGGCACCGGGGAGCTGTTTTTT.

This clone is a singleton in its sample. A junction boundary mismatches the germline segment, possibly from a read error. This sequence joins TRBV15 and TRBJ2-5; D is unresolved. Germline-derived CDR1 and CDR2 are LNHNV and YYDKDF (reference sequence). The CDR3 is 12 amino acids. Here the CDR3 reads CATSRSQETQYF. The CDR3, as DNA: TGTGCCACCAGCAGATCCCAAGAGACTCAGTACTTC.

The V call is TRBV19, the J call TRBJ1-2; the D gene is possibly TRBD1 (6 bases). Trimming left V 4 bases short and J 8 bases short, with 14 bases between. The CDR3 has 13 residues. Germline values: CDR1 LNHDA, CDR2 SQIVND (reference sequence). CDR3 loop: CASSTDSIFGYTF. In nucleotides, the CDR3 is TGTGCCAGTAGTACGGACAGTATCTTCGGCTACACCTTC.

The J gene is TRBJ2-5, the V gene TRBV7-9; maybe TRBD1 (6 bases). The DNA end lines up better with TRBJ2-7; the J call may be wrong. CDR1 and CDR2 from the germline V gene are SEHNR and FQNEAQ (reference sequence). The CDR3 contains 15 residues. The CDR3 is CASSSTGPLYYEQYF. The DNA of the CDR3 is TGTGCCAGCAGCTCGACAGGCCCTCTCTACTACGAGCAGTACTTC.

The chain couples TRBV9 to TRBJ2-2, with D hard to call. CDR3 length equals 13 residues. Germline lookup yields CDR1 SGDLS and CDR2 YYNGEE. V lost 2 bases and J 1 base, leaving 3 bases between the germline ends. The CDR3 protein is CASSVGNTGELFF. CDR3 in DNA: TGTGCCAGCAGCGTCGGGAACACCGGGGAGCTGTTTTTT.

This chain joins TRBV11-2 and TRBJ1-2; D ambiguous. The CDR3 is made up of 13 amino acids. Germline lookup yields CDR1 SGHAT and CDR2 FQNNGV. V lost 4 bases and J 4 bases, leaving 10 bases between the germline ends. This chain's CDR3 is CASSSQMSYGYTF. Here the CDR3 DNA reads TGTGCCAGCAGCTCGCAAATGAGCTATGGCTACACCTTC.

The chain links TRBV19 to TRBJ1-1; D is ambiguous. The CDR3 is made up of 14 amino acids. Germline CDR1 LNHDA, CDR2 SQIVND (reference sequence). Trimming stripped 3 bases from V and 0 bases from J, with 8 bases between. CDR3 amino acids: CASSISILNTEAFF. Written as DNA, the CDR3 is TGTGCCAGTAGTATCAGTATACTGAACACTGAAGCTTTCTTT.

The chain joins TRBV27 to TRBJ2-3; 7 bases line up with TRBD1. V gave up 2 bases and J gave up 4 bases; unmatched junction bases: 18. CDR1 is MNHEY and CDR2 is SMNVEV in the germline V gene (reference sequence). This CDR3 has 19 amino acids. The CDR3 nucleotides read TGTGCCAGCAGTTTAGGGCTCCCCGGCACAGGGGAAGGAGCAGATACGCAGTATTTT. Its translation: CASSLGLPGTGEGADTQYF.

The gene calls are TRBV7-9 and TRBJ2-3, with TRBD2 matching over 15 bases. Trimming took 8 bases from V and 8 from J; bases not matched to a gene: 5. Germline V CDR1 and CDR2: SEHNR, FQNEAQ (reference sequence). CDR3 length: 14 amino acids. The chain's CDR3 is CASRGLAGGGTQYF. CDR3 nucleotide sequence: TGTGCCAGCCGCGGACTAGCGGGGGGGGGTACGCAGTATTTT.

V and J are TRBV11-3 and TRBJ2-5; 10 bases are a match to TRBD1. V dropped 4 bases and J dropped 5; count of bases not matched to a gene: 16. This CDR3 comprises 18 residues. Germline CDR1 and CDR2: SGHNT and YENEEA. This chain's CDR3 is CASSSKRRGDRGEETQYF. CDR3 coding DNA: TGTGCCAGCAGCTCTAAACGGCGAGGGGACAGGGGTGAGGAGACCCAGTACTTC.

The V gene is TRBV19, the J gene TRBJ2-2; 9 bases are a match to TRBD1. The germline gives CDR1 LNHDA, CDR2 SQIVND (reference sequence). The CDR3 consists of 16 residues. Unmatched junction bases numbered 3, after V lost 3 bases and J lost 1 base. CDR3 residues: CASSIGDRVNTGELFF. The CDR3 nucleotides read TGTGCCAGTAGTATTGGGGACAGGGTGAACACCGGGGAGCTGTTTTTT.

The rearrangement joins TRBV12-2 to TRBJ2-3; TRBD1, the table's D call, lacks a check against the DNA. TRBV12-2 is a documented pseudogene. The CDR3 is made up of 17 amino acids. The chain's CDR3 is CASRLTRGQRWGDTQYF. CDR3 sequence (DNA): TGTGCAAGTCGCTTAACAAGGGGGCAAAGGTGGGGAGATACGCAGTATTTT.

The J gene is TRBJ2-1, the V gene TRBV25-1, with 9 nucleotides matching TRBD1. Trimming removed 5 bases from V and 8 bases from J; junction bases left unmatched: 10. There are 15 residues in the CDR3. CDR1 is MGHDK and CDR2 is SYGVNS in the germline V gene. CDR3 sequence: CASSPSQDRGHEQFF. The DNA for the CDR3 is TGTGCCAGCAGTCCTTCACAGGACAGGGGCCATGAGCAGTTCTTC.

The rearrangement links TRBV2 to TRBJ1-1; a possible D gene is TRBD1 (5 bases). The CDR3 is 14 residues long. Deletions cut 1 base from V and 1 base from J, with 7 bases between. CDR1 and CDR2 from the germline V gene are SNHLY and FYNNEI. CDR3 in amino acids: CASSEDQGNTEAFF. The DNA of the CDR3 is TGTGCCAGCAGTGAAGACCAGGGGAACACTGAAGCTTTCTTT. The full variable domain, its missing parts supplied by reference TRBV2 and TRBJ1-1, is EPEVTQTPSHQVTQMGQEVILRCVPISNHLYFYWYRQILGQKVEFLVSFYNNEISEKSEIFDDQFSVERPDGSNFTLKIRSTKLEDSAMYFCASSEDQGNTEAFFGQGTRLTVV.

The chain couples TRBV29-1 to TRBJ1-2; D unresolved. V was clipped by 3 bases and J by 9 bases, with 11 bases between them. Germline V gene data show CDR1 as SQVTM and CDR2 as ANQGSEA. The CDR3 covers 11 residues. This CDR3 reads CSVDSGNSYTF. The CDR3 coding sequence is TGCAGCGTTGACTCAGGCAACAGCTACACCTTC.

V and J are TRBV10-3 and TRBJ1-2, with 9 positions matching TRBD1. Germline V gene lookup returns CDR1 ENHRY and CDR2 SYGVKD. After removal of 8 bases from V and 2 bases from J, the junction contained 6 bases not matched to a gene. The CDR3 covers 14 residues. The CDR3 sequence is CAISGTGSNYGYTF. CDR3 coding DNA: TGTGCCATCTCTGGGACAGGGTCAAACTATGGCTACACCTTC.

This chain joins TRBV25-1 and TRBJ2-5, with no clear D. The CDR3 is made up of 12 amino acids. CDR1 and CDR2 (germline): MGHDK, SYGVNS. With 5 bases removed from V and 5 bases from J, the gap between germline ends came to 9 bases. As DNA, the CDR3 is TGTGCCAGCAGTCCAGAATTGGAGACCCAGTACTTC. This encodes CASSPELETQYF.

The chain couples TRBV19 to TRBJ1-1; 9 positions match TRBD1. The V gene's germline CDR1 is LNHDA and CDR2 SQIVND (reference sequence). J gave up 4 bases and V 6 bases, and 6 bases lay outside the gene matches. The CDR3 covers 14 residues. The CDR3 bases are TGTGCCAGTAGAGTAACAGGGGGCGGCACTGAAGCTTTCTTT. Its protein is CASRVTGGGTEAFF.